This T cell receptor (beta chain) was captured in a study of blood T cell repertoires in COVID-19. Study details: COVID-19 samples, acute and convalescent, were from the United States, Italy and Spain. The cDNA or gDNA used as material had been derived from T cells, B-cell-depleted T cells, or PBMCs.

This CDR3 contains 18 residues. The germline gives CDR1 SGHVS, CDR2 FQNEAQ. The trim removed 5 bases at V and 2 bases at J, leaving 11 bases unmatched. As processed by the authors: Counts of nucleated cells, estimated from reference gene primer amplification, were obtained. Produced via immunoSEQ multiplex PCR; TCRdb's table is partial and in-frame only. The D gene and trimming were derived from the DNA, and the V and J assignments and clone size from that table. The data contain about 270,000 clones, 86% of them singletons. V gene TRBV7-8 combines with J gene TRBJ2-5; TRBD2 matches 13 bases. The TCR sequence derives from a man aged 40-49 years with active or convalescent COVID-19. The material sequenced was peripheral blood. The CDR3, as DNA: TGTGCCAGCAGCCTCGGACTAGCGGGAGTGGTTGGACAAGAGACCCAGTACTTC. Translated, it gives CASSLGLAGVVGQETQYF.